This paragraph covers one T cell receptor beta chain sequence. Its target is unknown. The source of the sample is a study of T cell responses to AZD1222 COVID-19 vaccine. General observations from the study: The breadth and depth of Spike-specific TCRs increased once two AZD1222 doses had been given. Donors were mostly white British, more females; clonal diversity possibly underestimated. Baseline antibody screening turned up just a handful of seropositive AZD1222 recipients. The peak T cell response came first, and repertoires were sampled only after it.

The germline V gene encodes CDR1 DFQATT and CDR2 SNEGSKA (reference sequence). The ends were cut back, 6 bases at V and 7 bases at J, with 10 bases in the middle. The CDR3 totals 11 residues. Assay: immunoSEQ multiplex PCR; the TCRdb copy retains only in-frame clones and omits some. The sample carries 95,000 to 150,000 clones, more than 75% recorded once. The source is an adult in good health. The sequences come from peripheral blood, collected on day 0 of AZD1222 vaccination. The J gene is TRBJ1-3, the V gene TRBV20-1; D unresolved. The CDR3 is CSAPIGNTIYF. In DNA form, the CDR3 reads TGCAGTGCCCCCATAGGGAACACCATATATTTT.